This T cell receptor beta chain was sequenced during a study of T cells in Graves' hyperthyroidism and ophthalmopathy. This clonotype has a count of ten or more. Amplified TCR beta CDR3 regions derived from RNA transcripts. The study used the HTBI primer set for a first-round RT-PCR of the TCR CDR3. TCRdb fed the multiplex PCR reads into MiXCR, producing one record per CDR3 protein. Here the sample spans 500,000 to 750,000 distinct CDR3 sequences, over 12% being singletons. Trimming shortened V by 0 bases and J by 7 bases, and 21 bases separated the two germline ends. Germline values: CDR1 SGHNT, CDR2 YENEEA. The CDR3 is 17 amino acids.

The TCR was taken from a woman under 30 with Graves' ophthalmopathy. This chain joins TRBV11-3 and TRBJ1-2, with D perhaps TRBD1 (6 bases). Sample: blood. The CDR3 bases are TGTGCCAGCAGCTTAGATTCGTGGCAGGGGTACGTGGGTGGCTACACCTTC. It codes for CASSLDSWQGYVGGYTF.